These 9 T cell receptor beta chains originate from one sample sequenced in a study of OX40 agonist ivuxolimab in advanced cancers. Library creation used the immunoSEQ multiplex PCR assay. What TCRdb holds here is the immuneACCESS table cut down to in-frame rearrangements. Part of the clones is not present; checked against another copy, under half of the missing clones reflect an unresolved V gene, and the others are unexplained. Counted in this sample were some 50,000 clones; 88% of them appeared once. The ten largest make up 3.4% of the sample. The source material was CD4+ or CD8+ T cells sorted from blood, sampled in a trial of the OX40 agonist ivuxolimab. These receptors came from an adult with an advanced solid tumor such as melanoma, head and neck, liver or kidney cancer.

V is TRBV6-1 and J is TRBJ2-7; no clear D gene. Germline CDR1 reads MNHNS; CDR2 reads SASEGT. V gave up 4 bases and J gave up 2 bases, with 15 bases separating them. The CDR3 totals 15 residues. The DNA for the CDR3 is TGTGCCAGCAGTGGCGAAGGTCAGGTGGCCTACGAGCAGTACTTC. It yields the protein CASSGEGQVAYEQYF.

The gene calls are TRBV6-1 and TRBJ2-5, with 7 bases fitting TRBD2. V lost 4 bases to trimming and J lost 5 bases; unmatched junction nucleotides: 7. Germline V gene data show CDR1 as MNHNS and CDR2 as SASEGT. The length of the CDR3 is 14 residues. The CDR3 region has the DNA TGTGCCAGCAGTGCCCAAGGACTAGAGGAGACCCAGTACTTC. Amino acids: CASSAQGLEETQYF.

V usage is TRBV28 and J usage is TRBJ2-5; D possibly corresponds to TRBD2 (5 bases). Trimming removed 3 bases from V and 5 bases from J, with 7 bases in between. Germline V lookup: CDR1 MDHEN, CDR2 SYDVKM. The CDR3 covers 12 residues. The DNA of the CDR3 is TGTGCCAGCAGTTTCTTAGCGGAGACCCAGTACTTC. Its protein is CASSFLAETQYF.

This rearrangement joins TRBV11-2 to TRBJ2-5, with TRBD2 matching 7 bases. Germline CDR1 reads SGHAT; CDR2 reads FQNNGV. The CDR3 covers 15 residues. J was trimmed by 0 bases and V by 1 base; bases with no gene match: 2. CDR3 bases: TGTGCCAGCAGCTTAGGGGGGGGACACCAAGAGACCCAGTACTTC. This codes for CASSLGGGHQETQYF.

This clone appeared once. CDR3 bases: TGTGCCAGCTCACCACCGCTAGACGAGCAGTACTTC. This sequence encodes CASSPPLDEQYF. V and J are TRBV18 and TRBJ2-7; D is unclear. This CDR3 spans 12 amino acids. The V gene lost 0 bases and the J gene lost 5 bases, with 5 bases spanning the gap. Germline V gene sequence: CDR1 KGHSH, CDR2 LQKENI.

This clone was counted once. The V and J genes are TRBV5-1 and TRBJ2-1; TRBD2 matches 8 bases. V was pared by 0 bases and J by 2 bases, with 7 bases of the junction left unmatched. The CDR3 has 17 residues. Per the germline V gene, CDR1 is SGHRS and CDR2 is YFSETQ. The CDR3 reads CASSLALSGDAYNEQFF. The CDR3 DNA sequence: TGCGCCAGCAGCTTGGCCCTTAGCGGGGACGCCTACAATGAGCAGTTCTTC.

The chain has TRBV27 and TRBJ2-1, with TRBD2 as a possible D gene (5 bases). The CDR3 extends over 11 amino acids. Germline V gene lookup returns CDR1 MNHEY and CDR2 SMNVEV (reference sequence). Trimming took 8 bases from V and 11 from J, leaving 13 bases between them. The CDR3 region is CASGEFVKQFF. DNA for the CDR3: TGTGCCAGCGGGGAGTTTGTGAAGCAGTTCTTC.

The V and J genes are TRBV7-9 and TRBJ2-1; D perhaps matches TRBD1 (5 bases). V lost 1 base and J 3 bases, leaving 13 bases between the germline ends. The germline CDR1 and CDR2 sequences are SEHNR and FQNEAQ (reference sequence). CDR3 length equals 16 residues. This CDR3 is CASSLVPGPDYNEQFF. DNA for the CDR3: TGTGCCAGCAGCTTAGTTCCAGGGCCAGACTACAATGAGCAGTTCTTC.

The gene calls are TRBV2 and TRBJ2-7; maybe TRBD2 (6 bases). CDR1 and CDR2 (germline): SNHLY, FYNNEI. Trimming left V 8 bases short and J 7 bases short, with 24 bases between. The CDR3 consists of 15 residues. DNA for the CDR3: TGTGCCAGCTTACTGGGCCCCCCCGGGGGTGGTGAGCAGTACTTC. This codes for CASLLGPPGGGEQYF.